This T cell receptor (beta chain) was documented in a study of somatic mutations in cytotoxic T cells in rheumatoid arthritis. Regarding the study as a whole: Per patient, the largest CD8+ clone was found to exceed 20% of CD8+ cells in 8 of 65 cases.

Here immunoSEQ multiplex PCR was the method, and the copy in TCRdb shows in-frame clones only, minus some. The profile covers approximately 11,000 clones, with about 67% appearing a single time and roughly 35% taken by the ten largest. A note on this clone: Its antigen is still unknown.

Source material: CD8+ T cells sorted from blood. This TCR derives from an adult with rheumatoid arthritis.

CDR3 loop: CASSDGSELASETQYF. CDR3 coding DNA: TGCGCCAGCAGTGACGGGTCCGAACTAGCTTCAGAGACCCAGTACTTC. The gene calls are TRBV10-1 and TRBJ2-5; a possible D gene is TRBD2 (6 bases). This CDR3 has 16 amino acids. Per germline, CDR1 WNHNN and CDR2 SYGVQD (reference sequence). V was trimmed by 3 bases and J by 4 bases, leaving 18 bases between them.